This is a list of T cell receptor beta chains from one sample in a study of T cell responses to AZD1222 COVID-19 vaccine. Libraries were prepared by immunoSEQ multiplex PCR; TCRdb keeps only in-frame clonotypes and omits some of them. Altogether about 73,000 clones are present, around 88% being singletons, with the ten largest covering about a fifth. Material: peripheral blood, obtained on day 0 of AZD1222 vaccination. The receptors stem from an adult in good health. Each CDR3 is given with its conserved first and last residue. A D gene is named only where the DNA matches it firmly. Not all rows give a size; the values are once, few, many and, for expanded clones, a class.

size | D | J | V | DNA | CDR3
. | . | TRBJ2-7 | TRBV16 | TGTGCCAGCAGCCAACAAGTAACAGAAAACGAGCAGTACTTC | CASSQQVTENEQYF
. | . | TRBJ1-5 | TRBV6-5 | TGTGCCAGCAGGAGGGATAGCAATCAGCCCCAGCATTTT | CASRRDSNQPQHF
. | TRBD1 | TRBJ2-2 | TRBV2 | TGTGCCAGCAGTGACGGACAGGAAGACCCCACCGGGGAGCTGTTTTTT | CASSDGQEDPTGELFF
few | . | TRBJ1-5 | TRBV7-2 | TGTGCCAGCAGCCCGGTGTTAACTAGCAATCAGCCCCAGCATTTT | CASSPVLTSNQPQHF
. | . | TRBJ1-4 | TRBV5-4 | TGTGCCAGCAGCCCCGGGGGGGGGAATGAAAAACTGTTTTTT | CASSPGGGNEKLFF
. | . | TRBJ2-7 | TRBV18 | TGTGCCAGCTCACCTGGCACTATCCCCGAGCAGTACTTC | CASSPGTIPEQYF
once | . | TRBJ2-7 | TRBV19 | TGTGCCAGTAAAGTAGCCACCGCCTACGAGCAGTACTTC | CASKVATAYEQYF
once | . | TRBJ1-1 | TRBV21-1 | TGTGCCAGCAGCAAAGAACAAGGGGTGAACACTGAAGCTTTCTTT | CASSKEQGVNTEAFF
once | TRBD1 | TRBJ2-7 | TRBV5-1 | TGCGCCAGCAGCGAGTGGGGGACAGGCACCGAGCAGTACTTC | CASSEWGTGTEQYF
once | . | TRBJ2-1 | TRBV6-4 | TGTGCCAGCAGTGACTCTGTGGGAGGCAACAATGAGCAGTTCTTC | CASSDSVGGNNEQFF
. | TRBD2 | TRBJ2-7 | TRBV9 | TGTGCCAGCAGCGTCGGACTAGCAATAGGCTACGAGCAGTACTTC | CASSVGLAIGYEQYF
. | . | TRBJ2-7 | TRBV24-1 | TGTGCCACCAGCCCTGGGGGCTACGAGCAGTACTTC | CATSPGGYEQYF
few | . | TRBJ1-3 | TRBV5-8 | TGTGCCACCTCTGGAAACACCATATATTTT | CATSGNTIYF
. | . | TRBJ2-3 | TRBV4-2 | TGTGCCAGCAGCCAATCGGACAGAGACACAGATACGCAGTATTTT | CASSQSDRDTDTQYF
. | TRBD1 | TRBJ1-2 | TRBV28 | TGTGCCAGCTCAGAGACTGGACAGGGATTGTCCTATGGCTACACCTTC | CASSETGQGLSYGYTF
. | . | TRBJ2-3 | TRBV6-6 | TGTGCCAGCAGTTACGGGGGGCTAGCAGGCACAGATACGCAGTATTTT | CASSYGGLAGTDTQYF
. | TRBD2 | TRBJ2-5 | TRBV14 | TGTGCCAGCAGCCAAGATCGGCGGGAGAATCTCCAAGAGACCCAGTACTTC | CASSQDRRENLQETQYF
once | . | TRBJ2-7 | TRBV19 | TGTGCCAGTAGTATAAGAGACGGAGCCTACGAGCAGTACTTC | CASSIRDGAYEQYF
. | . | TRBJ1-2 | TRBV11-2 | TGTGCCAGCAGCTTAAGCAGGACAGCGCTCGGGGGCTACACCTTC | CASSLSRTALGGYTF
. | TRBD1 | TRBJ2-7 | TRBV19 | TGTGCCAGTAGTACCCAGGGGGCTGGCTACGAGCAGTACTTC | CASSTQGAGYEQYF
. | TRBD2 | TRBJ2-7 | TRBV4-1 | TGCGCCAGCAGCCAAGATTTCCGAGACAGGGTAGGACTAGCGGGGGGGCTAGTGGAGCAGTACTTC | CASSQDFRDRVGLAGGLVEQYF
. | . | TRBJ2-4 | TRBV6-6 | TGTGCCAGCAGTTACTCTACCACGGCAAGGATTCAGTACTTC | CASSYSTTARIQYF
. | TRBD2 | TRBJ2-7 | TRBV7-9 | TGTGCCAGCAGCTTAGCTTTAGCGGGGACCTACGAGCAGTACTTC | CASSLALAGTYEQYF